This paragraph reports one T cell receptor (beta chain). The antigen is unknown. The table came from immunoSEQ multiplex PCR; TCRdb's copy has only in-frame clones and leaves some out. This table holds 100,000 to 120,000 clones, around 90% found once. This sample was included in a study of OX40 agonist ivuxolimab in advanced cancers. Blood sampling was done at baseline, cycle 4 day 1, and cycle 7 day 1. The study's findings and limits: Among the lowest peripheral clonal expansion occurred in 0.1-3.0 mg/kg partial responders. Average numbers of expanded clones were greater in CD8+ T cells than in CD4+.

With 2 bases removed from V and 2 bases from J, the gap between germline ends came to 9 bases. Germline V gene data show CDR1 as SEHNR and CDR2 as FQNEAQ (reference sequence). There are 14 residues in the CDR3. Here the sequenced sample was CD4+ or CD8+ T cells sorted from blood, taken in a trial of the OX40 agonist ivuxolimab. The genes are TRBV7-9 and TRBJ2-5; D remains ambiguous. This TCR was recovered from an adult with an advanced solid tumor such as melanoma, head and neck, liver or kidney cancer. The CDR3 loop reads CASSLSGGQETQYF. DNA for the CDR3: TGTGCCAGCAGCTTATCGGGTGGACAAGAGACCCAGTACTTC.